This TCR beta chain was profiled in a study of vaccination and CD4 T cells after COVID-19. Notes on the study in general: Spike mono-reactivity was found in 304 of 307 vaccine-specific clones from convalescent patients.

Cultured CD4+ T cells had their DNA profiled by the Oncomine TCR Beta short-read assay. Someone extracted genomic DNA from cultured CD4+ T cells. Each CDR3 protein gets one entry after TCRdb re-called the PCR reads with MiXCR. The sample has about 6,800 distinct CDR3 sequences, around a third seen once. This clonotype is deemed medium-sized. Its antigen is still unknown. Sample treatment: 10-day PBMC culture with coronavirus spike peptide pools or control peptides (ViraFEST assay). Unexposed donor CD4+ T cells predated the COVID-19 pandemic, collected 2011-2018. Antigen-specific T cells were expanded with peptide pools by ViraFEST, and TCRs were then sequenced. Having spent about 10 days in culture, CD4+ T cells were then isolated by negative selection. The germline V gene encodes CDR1 SGHVS and CDR2 FQNEAQ. The V end lost 2 bases, the J end lost 7 bases, and 17 bases lay between the germline ends. The CDR3 contains 15 residues.

The gene calls are TRBV7-8 and TRBJ2-5; D may be TRBD2 (6 bases). The clonotype comes from a human donor in good health. The sequenced sample consisted of CD4+ T cells from blood, cultured in vitro. In DNA, the CDR3 is TGTGCCAGCAGCTTACGGGACTTCCTGGGGAGGACCCAGTACTTC. It specifies CASSLRDFLGRTQYF.